The clone carrying this TCR beta chain was detected ten times or more. Its antigen remains unknown. Trimming cost V 0 bases and J 11 bases, with 10 bases left between them. The CDR3 has 13 residues. CDR1 is KGHDR and CDR2 is SFDVKD in the germline V gene. This record belongs to a study of T cells after yellow fever vaccination. The overall study: With SMART-Seq v4 Ultra Low Input, the fractions containing low cell numbers were prepared.

TCRdb reanalysed the 5' RACE reads using MiXCR and keeps one entry per CDR3 protein. Here the sample spans 250,000 or so distinct CDR3 sequences, approximately 3.5% being singletons. Study findings and constraints: Clones from primary vaccination mostly reappeared after the booster (approximately 96% CD4, approximately 91% CD8). It was a small share of clonotypes that appeared in both CD4 and CD8 compartments. The secondary response was weaker but peaked faster, day 5 versus 15.

This chain connects TRBV24-1 to TRBJ2-1; maybe TRBD1 (6 bases). The sequenced sample was PBMCs, obtained 15 days after the yellow fever booster vaccination. This clonotype was sampled from a man aged 18-30 years who received the YFV17D yellow fever vaccine. The CDR3 spells CATSDLQGTKQFF. The CDR3 DNA is TGTGCCACCAGTGATTTGCAGGGGACCAAGCAGTTCTTC.